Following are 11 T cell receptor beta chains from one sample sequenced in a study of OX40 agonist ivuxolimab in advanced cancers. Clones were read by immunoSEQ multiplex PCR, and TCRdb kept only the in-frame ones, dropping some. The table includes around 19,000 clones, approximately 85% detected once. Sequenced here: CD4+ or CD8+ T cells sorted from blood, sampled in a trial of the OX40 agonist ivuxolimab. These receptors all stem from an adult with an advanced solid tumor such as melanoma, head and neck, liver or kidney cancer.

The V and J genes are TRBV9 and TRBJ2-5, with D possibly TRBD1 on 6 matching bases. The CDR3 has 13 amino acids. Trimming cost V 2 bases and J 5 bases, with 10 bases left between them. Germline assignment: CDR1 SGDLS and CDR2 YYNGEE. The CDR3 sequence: CASSVWGLETQYF. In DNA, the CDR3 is TGTGCCAGCAGCGTCTGGGGGCTTGAGACCCAGTACTTC.

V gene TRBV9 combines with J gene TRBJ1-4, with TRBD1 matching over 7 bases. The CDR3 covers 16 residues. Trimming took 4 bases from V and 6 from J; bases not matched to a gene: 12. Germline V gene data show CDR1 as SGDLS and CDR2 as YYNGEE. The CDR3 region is CASSPGPPGGYEKLFF. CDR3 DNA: TGTGCCAGCAGCCCCGGCCCGCCAGGGGGGTATGAAAAACTGTTTTTT.

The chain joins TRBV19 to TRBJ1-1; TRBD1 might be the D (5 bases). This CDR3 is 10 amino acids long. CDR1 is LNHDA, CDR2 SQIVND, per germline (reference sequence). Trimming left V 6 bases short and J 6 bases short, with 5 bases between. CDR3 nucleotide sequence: TGTGCCAGTAGGGGGGCTGAAGCTTTCTTT. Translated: CASRGAEAFF.

CDR3 protein: CASSLGVRETQYF. For the CDR3, the DNA is TGTGCCAGCAGCTTAGGTGTAAGGGAGACCCAGTACTTC. V usage is TRBV11-3 and J usage is TRBJ2-5, with no clear D. Germline CDR1 SGHNT, CDR2 YENEEA. There are 13 residues in the CDR3. Trimming pared 1 base from V and 5 bases from J, leaving 8 bases between.

The CDR3 coding sequence is TGTGCCAGCAGCCTAAGGGGGGGCCACTCCTACGAGCAGTACTTC. Protein: CASSLRGGHSYEQYF. The J gene is TRBJ2-7, the V gene TRBV27; D might be TRBD2 (7 bases). Germline V gene data show CDR1 as MNHEY and CDR2 as SMNVEV (reference sequence). Trimming stripped 6 bases from V and 0 bases from J, with 15 bases between. This CDR3 comprises 15 residues.

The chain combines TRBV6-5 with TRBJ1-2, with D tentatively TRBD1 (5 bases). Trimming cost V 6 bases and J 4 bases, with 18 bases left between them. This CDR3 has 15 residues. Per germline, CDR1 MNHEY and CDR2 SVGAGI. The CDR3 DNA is TGTGCCAGCAGCCCGGGGCAGGAGCACCTCTATGGCTACACCTTC. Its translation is CASSPGQEHLYGYTF.

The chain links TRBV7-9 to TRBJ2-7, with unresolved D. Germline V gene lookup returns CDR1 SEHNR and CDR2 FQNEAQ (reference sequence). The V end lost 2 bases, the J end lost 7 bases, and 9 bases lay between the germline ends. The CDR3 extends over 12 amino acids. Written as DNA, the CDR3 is TGTGCCAGCAGCTTAATATACTGGGAGCAGTACTTC. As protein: CASSLIYWEQYF.

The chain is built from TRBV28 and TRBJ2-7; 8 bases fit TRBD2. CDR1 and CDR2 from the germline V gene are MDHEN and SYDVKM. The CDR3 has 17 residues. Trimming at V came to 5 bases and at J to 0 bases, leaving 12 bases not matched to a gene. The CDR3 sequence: CASSPGASGLSSYEQYF. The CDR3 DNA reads TGTGCCAGCAGTCCTGGTGCTAGCGGGTTGAGCTCCTACGAGCAGTACTTC. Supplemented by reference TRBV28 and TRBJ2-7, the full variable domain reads DVKVTQSSRYLVKRTGEKVFLECVQDMDHENMFWYRQDPGLGLRLIYFSYDVKMKEKGDIPEGYSVSREKKERFSLILESASTNQTSMYLCASSPGASGLSSYEQYFGPGTRLTVT.

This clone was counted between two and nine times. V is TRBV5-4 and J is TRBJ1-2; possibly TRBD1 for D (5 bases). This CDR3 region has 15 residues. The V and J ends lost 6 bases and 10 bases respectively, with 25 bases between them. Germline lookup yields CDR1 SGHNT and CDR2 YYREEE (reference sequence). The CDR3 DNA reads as TGTGCCAGCACCTTAGAGATCGGGGGTACAGAGGACTACACCTTC. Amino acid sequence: CASTLEIGGTEDYTF.

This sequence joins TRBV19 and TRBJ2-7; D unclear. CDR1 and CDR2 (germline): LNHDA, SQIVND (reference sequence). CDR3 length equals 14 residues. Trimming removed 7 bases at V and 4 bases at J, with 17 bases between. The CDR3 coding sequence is TGTGCCAGTATGTCAAAGTTCTCTACTTACGAGCAGTACTTC. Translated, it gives CASMSKFSTYEQYF.

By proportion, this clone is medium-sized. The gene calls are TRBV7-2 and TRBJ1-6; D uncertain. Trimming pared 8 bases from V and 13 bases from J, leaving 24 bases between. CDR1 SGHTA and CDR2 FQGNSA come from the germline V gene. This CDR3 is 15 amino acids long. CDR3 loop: CASAPWVGRRSPLHF. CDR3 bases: TGTGCCAGCGCGCCGTGGGTGGGCAGGCGGTCCCCCCTCCACTTT. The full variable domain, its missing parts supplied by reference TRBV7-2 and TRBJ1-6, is GAGVSQSPSNKVTEKGKDVELRCDPISGHTALYWYRQSLGQGLEFLIYFQGNSAPDKSGLPSDRFSAERTGGSVSTLTIQRTQQEDSAVYLCASAPWVGRRSPLHFGNGTRLTVT.